This note documents a single T cell receptor (beta chain) sequence. No antigen is known for it. Via MiXCR, TCRdb re-called the reads, giving one row per CDR3 protein. The top ten clones hold 27% of a sample with around 170,000 distinct CDR3 sequences, 13% to 15% of them seen once. This sample stems from a study of T cell repertoires in cytomegalovirus infection. Regarding the study as a whole: Predominance within the ex vivo response was attributable to HLA-C-restricted CMV-specific TCR beta clonotypes.

CDR1 LNHDA and CDR2 SQIVND come from the germline V gene (reference sequence). This CDR3 is built from 14 residues. With 1 base clipped from V and 8 bases from J, the junction kept 2 bases outside the gene matches. The sequencing input was PBMCs. The clonotype was recovered from a human donor in good health (CMV status not recorded). Some clones in this sample may be carry-over from other donors' samples. The V call is TRBV19, the J call TRBJ2-1; 10 bases fit TRBD1. The CDR3 loop is CASSIGDRGHEQFF. The DNA of the CDR3 is TGTGCCAGTAGTATAGGGGACAGGGGCCATGAGCAGTTCTTC.